What follows are 23 T cell receptor beta chains derived from one specimen sequenced in a study of T cell responses to AZD1222 COVID-19 vaccine. Clones were sequenced by immunoSEQ multiplex PCR, and TCRdb holds only the in-frame ones, with some missing. The profile shows some 120,000 clones, around nine tenths of them singletons. The sample consisted of peripheral blood, taken on day 0 of AZD1222 vaccination. These receptors all stem from an adult in good health.

CDR3 DNA: TGTGCCAGCAGTTACTCGGGACAGGGTGCTGGAAACACCATATATTTT. Residues: CASSYSGQGAGNTIYF. The genes are TRBV6-5 and TRBJ1-3; TRBD1 matches at 9 bases. Germline CDR1 reads MNHEY; CDR2 reads SVGAGI. After removal of 0 bases from V and 2 bases from J, the junction contained 2 bases not matched to a gene. This CDR3 spans 16 amino acids.

The chain uses TRBV28 and TRBJ2-7; 9 bases map to TRBD1. Trimming took 6 bases from V and 6 from J; bases not matched to a gene: 12. CDR3 length equals 15 residues. Germline CDR1 is MDHEN and CDR2 is SYDVKM. The DNA for the CDR3 is TGTGCCAGCAGGCAACCGGGACAGGGAGGCCCCGAGCAGTACTTC. Amino acid sequence: CASRQPGQGGPEQYF.

This clone was recorded once. The V and J genes are TRBV27 and TRBJ1-5; D might be TRBD1 (6 bases). From germline, CDR1 is MNHEY and CDR2 SMNVEV (reference sequence). V dropped 3 bases and J dropped 0 bases, with 12 bases sitting between them. This CDR3 comprises 16 residues. Here the CDR3 DNA reads TGTGCCAGCAGTTTTGGAGGGGGATATAGCAATCAGCCCCAGCATTTT. This translates into CASSFGGGYSNQPQHF.

This clone has only one observation. The DNA of the CDR3 is TGTGCCAGCAGCTTAGCCCGGGGGGGTAATTCACCCCTCCACTTT. This translates into CASSLARGGNSPLHF. The chain couples TRBV7-2 to TRBJ1-6; D might be TRBD1 (5 bases). The CDR3 spans 15 residues. CDR1 and CDR2 (germline): SGHTA, FQGNSA. The V gene lost 0 bases and the J gene lost 6 bases, with 9 bases spanning the gap.

V is TRBV24-1 and J is TRBJ2-3; a possible D gene is TRBD2 (5 bases). Trimming stripped 5 bases from V and 1 base from J, with 18 bases between. Germline V gives CDR1 KGHDR, CDR2 SFDVKD. This CDR3 has 17 residues. CDR3 coding DNA: TGTGCCACCAGTGCCTCTCGGACTGCGCGGGGCACAGATACGCAGTATTTT. It specifies CATSASRTARGTDTQYF.

This rearrangement joins TRBV28 to TRBJ1-2, with 8 bases that match TRBD1. This CDR3 has 15 residues. Per the germline V gene, CDR1 is MDHEN and CDR2 is SYDVKM. J gave up 7 bases and V 2 bases, and 9 bases lay outside the gene matches. This CDR3 is CASSLLQGASSGYTF. For the CDR3, the DNA is TGTGCCAGCAGTTTACTTCAGGGGGCGTCGAGTGGCTACACCTTC.

The chain is built from TRBV12-5 and TRBJ1-6, with D perhaps TRBD1 (6 bases). The CDR3 is 16 amino acids. The V gene lost 3 bases and the J gene lost 5 bases, with 14 bases spanning the gap. Germline loops: CDR1 LGHNT, CDR2 FRNRAP. CDR3 amino acids: CASGFPWTVDNSPLHF. The CDR3 coding sequence is TGTGCTAGTGGTTTCCCCTGGACAGTAGATAATTCACCCCTCCACTTT.

The V and J genes are TRBV30 and TRBJ1-6, with TRBD1 as a possible D gene (6 bases). This CDR3 is 14 amino acids long. Germline-derived CDR1 and CDR2 are GTSNPN and SVGIG (reference sequence). Trimming pared 7 bases from V and 6 bases from J, leaving 16 bases between. The CDR3 here is CALNDRPSNSPLHF. As DNA, the CDR3 is TGTGCCTTGAACGACAGGCCCAGTAATTCACCCCTCCACTTT.

The chain recombines TRBV13 with TRBJ2-3; perhaps TRBD2 as D (5 bases). Trimming took off 4 bases at V and 2 bases at J, with 13 bases between the two ends. This CDR3 spans 15 amino acids. Germline V gene lookup returns CDR1 PRHDT and CDR2 FYEKMQ (reference sequence). CDR3 residues: CASSSAATHTDTQYF. CDR3 in DNA: TGTGCCAGCAGCTCAGCGGCTACGCACACAGATACGCAGTATTTT.

This chain uses TRBV7-9 with TRBJ1-2; D is unclear. Germline lookup yields CDR1 SEHNR and CDR2 FQNEAQ (reference sequence). V lost 0 bases to trimming and J lost 2 bases, with 7 bases between them. The CDR3 spans 14 residues. CDR3 sequence (DNA): TGTGCCAGCAGCTTAGCCAGCGTGAACTATGGCTACACCTTC. As protein: CASSLASVNYGYTF. Drawing the rest from reference TRBV7-9 and TRBJ1-2, the complete variable domain is DTGVSQNPRHKITKRGQNVTFRCDPISEHNRLYWYRQTLGQGPEFLTYFQNEAQLEKSRLLSDRFSAERPKGSFSTLEIQRTEQGDSAMYLCASSLASVNYGYTFGSGTRLTVV.

The chain recombines TRBV9 with TRBJ2-1; D unresolved. The V end lost 0 bases, the J end lost 12 bases, and 19 bases lay between the germline ends. The CDR3 length is 15 residues. Germline V lookup: CDR1 SGDLS, CDR2 YYNGEE. In DNA, the CDR3 is TGTGCCAGCAGCGTAGCTGGACCGCTAGGGTCTTGGCAGTTCTTC. Its protein is CASSVAGPLGSWQFF.

This rearrangement joins TRBV4-1 to TRBJ2-1; D gene ambiguous. Germline lookup yields CDR1 MGHRA and CDR2 YSYEKL. V lost 4 bases, J lost 0 bases, and 13 bases lay in between. The CDR3 spans 16 residues. CDR3 DNA: TGCGCCAGCAGCCGCCTGGCGGCCTTCTCCTACAATGAGCAGTTCTTC. The encoded protein is CASSRLAAFSYNEQFF.

This clone occurred a few times. This chain uses TRBV7-2 with TRBJ2-1; D gene unclear. Trimming stripped 0 bases from V and 5 bases from J, with 8 bases between. Germline-derived CDR1 and CDR2 are SGHTA and FQGNSA. The CDR3 length is 14 residues. CDR3 DNA sequence: TGTGCCAGCAGCTTAGCAGGGTTACACAATGAGCAGTTCTTC. Protein sequence: CASSLAGLHNEQFF.

The rearrangement links TRBV28 to TRBJ1-5, with 8 positions matching TRBD1. Trimming cost V 6 bases and J 6 bases; bases outside gene matches: 4. The V gene's germline CDR1 is MDHEN and CDR2 SYDVKM. The CDR3 loop spans 13 amino acids. Here the CDR3 reads CASRSTGVQPQHF. In DNA, the CDR3 is TGTGCCAGCAGGTCGACAGGGGTTCAGCCCCAGCATTTT.

The rearrangement uses TRBV19 and TRBJ1-3, with D unclear. Trimming pared 5 bases from V and 0 bases from J, leaving 8 bases between. Germline V lookup: CDR1 LNHDA, CDR2 SQIVND (reference sequence). CDR3 size: 14 residues. CDR3 nucleotides: TGTGCCAGTAGTGTAAGAAGCTCTGGAAACACCATATATTTT. It translates to CASSVRSSGNTIYF.

In DNA, the CDR3 is TGTGCCAGCAGCCCAGTGACAGGGGAGGGTGAGCAGTTCTTC. Translation: CASSPVTGEGEQFF. The V gene is TRBV7-9, the J gene TRBJ2-1, with D tentatively TRBD1 (8 bases). The ends were cut back, 5 bases at V and 9 bases at J, with 17 bases in the middle. The CDR3 extends over 14 amino acids. In germline, CDR1 is SEHNR, CDR2 FQNEAQ (reference sequence).

This clone turned up a few times. This chain uses TRBV5-5 with TRBJ2-1; D gene ambiguous. The CDR3 contains 19 residues. Germline V gene lookup returns CDR1 SGHKS and CDR2 YYEKEE (reference sequence). V gave up 4 bases and J gave up 0 bases, with 23 bases separating them. CDR3 nucleotide sequence: TGTGCCAGCAGCCAAGTCCCGGCCGGCTACCTGAGCTCCTACAATGAGCAGTTCTTC. As protein: CASSQVPAGYLSSYNEQFF.

This clone has more than one count but fewer than ten. The chain employs TRBV5-1 and TRBJ2-1; 12 nucleotides agree with TRBD2. Germline CDR1 SGHRS, CDR2 YFSETQ. V trimming: 4 bases; J trimming: 3 bases; junction bases outside the gene matches: 17. The CDR3 covers 20 residues. The CDR3 DNA follows: TGCGCCAGCAGCCCAAGGCCGCACCAACTAGCGGGAGGTTACTACAATGAGCAGTTCTTC. It yields the protein CASSPRPHQLAGGYYNEQFF. Supplemented by reference TRBV5-1 and TRBJ2-1, the full variable domain reads KAGVTQTPRYLIKTRGQQVTLSCSPISGHRSVSWYQQTPGQGLQFLFEYFSETQRNKGNFPGRFSGRQFSNSRSEMNVSTLELGDSALYLCASSPRPHQLAGGYYNEQFFGPGTRLTVL.

The rearrangement links TRBV7-9 to TRBJ2-2, with D tentatively TRBD1 (5 bases). The CDR3 extends over 14 amino acids. CDR1 and CDR2 from the germline V gene are SEHNR and FQNEAQ (reference sequence). V lost 4 bases to trimming and J lost 1 base, with 7 bases between them. CDR3 protein: CASSSRGNTGELFF. For the CDR3, the DNA is TGTGCCAGCAGCTCAAGGGGGAACACCGGGGAGCTGTTTTTT.

A few counts support this clone. CDR3 DNA sequence: TGTGCCAGCAGCTTAGTAGAAAGGGGGGCTAATCAGCCCCAGCATTTT. Amino acid sequence: CASSLVERGANQPQHF. The chain couples TRBV7-9 to TRBJ1-5; TRBD1 is a possible D gene (6 bases). Trimming pared 1 base from V and 4 bases from J, leaving 14 bases between. The CDR3 spans 16 residues. Germline V CDR1 and CDR2: SEHNR, FQNEAQ (reference sequence).

This chain links TRBV27 with TRBJ2-7; the D gene is possibly TRBD1 (5 bases). This CDR3 has 13 amino acids. Germline V gene sequence: CDR1 MNHEY, CDR2 SMNVEV (reference sequence). V was pared by 5 bases and J by 5 bases, with 13 bases between. The CDR3 reads CASSLGRAHEQYF. The DNA for the CDR3 is TGTGCCAGCAGTCTGGGCAGGGCCCACGAGCAGTACTTC.

The chain recombines TRBV9 with TRBJ1-3; tentatively, D is TRBD1 (5 bases). Trimming shortened V by 6 bases and J by 0 bases, and 10 bases separated the two germline ends. There are 14 residues in the CDR3. The germline gives CDR1 SGDLS, CDR2 YYNGEE. CDR3 in amino acids: CASTRDSSGNTIYF. For the CDR3, the DNA is TGTGCCAGCACCAGAGACAGCTCTGGAAACACCATATATTTT.

V gene TRBV6-5 combines with J gene TRBJ1-2; D may be TRBD1 (5 bases). Germline V gene data show CDR1 as MNHEY and CDR2 as SVGAGI. V shed 2 bases and J shed 8 bases, with 18 bases lying between them. The CDR3 totals 15 residues. The CDR3 DNA sequence: TGTGCCAGCAGTTACACCCCGGTCCCCGAGGGGGGCTACACCTTC. Its protein product is CASSYTPVPEGGYTF.